This entry lists 30 T cell receptor beta chains sequenced from one sample in a study of cytomegalovirus exposure and HLA in healthy donors. The PCR made use of 60 Vbeta and 13 Jbeta primers. The method was immunoSEQ multiplex PCR; TCRdb's version includes in-frame clones alone and lacks a portion of them. The table records about 150,000 clones, roughly 80% of them present only once. Sequenced material: PBMCs. The receptors were sampled from a male donor in good health and CMV-seronegative.

The genes are TRBV6-1 and TRBJ1-1; 8 bases are shared with TRBD1. The length of the CDR3 is 15 residues. V dropped 0 bases and J dropped 5; count of bases not matched to a gene: 5. From germline, CDR1 is MNHNS and CDR2 SASEGT. The DNA of the CDR3 is TGTGCCAGCAGTGAAGCGGGCAGGGGGCGTACTGAAGCTTTCTTT. It specifies CASSEAGRGRTEAFF.

The J gene is TRBJ2-7, the V gene TRBV9; 11 nucleotides line up with TRBD2. Unmatched junction bases numbered 14, after V lost 4 bases and J lost 2 bases. CDR1 is SGDLS, CDR2 YYNGEE, per germline. The CDR3 is 18 residues long. The CDR3 bases are TGTGCCAGCAGCCCCTCCTTTACTCCGGGACTAGCGGCCTACGAGCAGTACTTC. Its protein product is CASSPSFTPGLAAYEQYF.

The chain joins TRBV6-6 to TRBJ2-2; D is possibly TRBD2 (7 bases). CDR3 length equals 15 residues. V was shortened by 4 bases and J by 3 bases, with 12 bases between the two germline ends. CDR1 MNHNY and CDR2 SVGAGI come from the germline V gene (reference sequence). Written as DNA, the CDR3 is TGTGCCAGCAGTTCCTCCGGGGGGCACACCGGGGAGCTGTTTTTT. Translation: CASSSSGGHTGELFF.

The chain employs TRBV5-6 and TRBJ1-1, with TRBD1 as a possible D gene (5 bases). CDR3 length: 13 amino acids. Germline values: CDR1 SGHDT, CDR2 YYEEEE. Deletions cut 5 bases from V and 7 bases from J, with 15 bases between. In DNA form, the CDR3 reads TGTGCCAGCAGTCCGACGGGGGACGTTGAAGCTTTCTTT. Encoded protein: CASSPTGDVEAFF. Together with reference TRBV5-6 and TRBJ1-1, the CDR3 gives the full variable domain: DAGVTQSPTHLIKTRGQQVTLRCSPKSGHDTVSWYQQALGQGPQFIFQYYEEEERQRGNFPDRFSGHQFPNYSSELNVNALLLGDSALYLCASSPTGDVEAFFGQGTRLTVV.

V gene TRBV7-8 combines with J gene TRBJ1-3, with a weak D call TRBD1 (6 bases). Germline V gene data show CDR1 as SGHVS and CDR2 as FQNEAQ. V was pared by 5 bases and J by 0 bases, with 20 bases between. This CDR3 comprises 18 residues. CDR3 residues: CASSATPGQIHSGNTIYF. In nucleotides, the CDR3 is TGTGCCAGCAGCGCGACACCCGGACAGATTCACTCTGGAAACACCATATATTTT.

The chain combines TRBV5-4 with TRBJ1-1; D perhaps matches TRBD1 (6 bases). Per the germline V gene, CDR1 is SGHNT and CDR2 is YYREEE (reference sequence). There are 12 residues in the CDR3. Trimming took off 4 bases at V and 9 bases at J, with 13 bases between the two ends. CDR3: CASSAAGVKAFF. CDR3 DNA: TGTGCCAGCAGCGCGGCAGGGGTGAAAGCTTTCTTT.

The chain joins TRBV6-5 to TRBJ1-6; TRBD1 aligns across 8 bases. CDR1 MNHEY and CDR2 SVGAGI come from the germline V gene. V dropped 6 bases and J dropped 13; count of bases not matched to a gene: 2. The CDR3 runs 11 residues. CDR3 bases: TGTGCCAGCAGGGACAGGGCCCCCCTCCACTTT. This codes for CASRDRAPLHF.

This rearrangement joins TRBV9 to TRBJ2-7, with 8 nucleotides matching TRBD2. The CDR3 is made up of 14 amino acids. V gave up 7 bases and J gave up 2 bases; unmatched junction bases: 8. Germline CDR1 is SGDLS and CDR2 is YYNGEE. The CDR3 coding sequence is TGTGCCAGCTCGGGGGGGACGTCCACCTACGAGCAGTACTTC. Encoded protein: CASSGGTSTYEQYF.

The V and J genes are TRBV5-5 and TRBJ1-4; perhaps TRBD1 as D (6 bases). The CDR3 runs 15 residues. The germline gives CDR1 SGHKS, CDR2 YYEKEE (reference sequence). Trimming took off 4 bases at V and 3 bases at J, with 13 bases between the two ends. CDR3 sequence reads: CASSRGQWANEKLFF. The CDR3 nucleotides read TGTGCCAGCAGCAGAGGACAGTGGGCTAATGAAAAACTGTTTTTT.

The gene calls are TRBV2 and TRBJ2-3; 8 bases line up with TRBD1. The CDR3 is 13 amino acids. V was clipped by 11 bases and J by 1 base; unmatched bases: 5. From germline, CDR1 is SNHLY and CDR2 FYNNEI. In DNA, the CDR3 is TGTGCCGGAGGACAGGGCCGCACAGATACGCAGTATTTT. Its protein product is CAGGQGRTDTQYF.

This clone came up a few times. The junction differs from germline at one of its ends, possibly a read error. The chain couples TRBV27 to TRBJ1-6; 8 bases match TRBD1. This CDR3 region has 12 residues. From germline, CDR1 is MNHEY and CDR2 SMNVEV (reference sequence). CDR3 DNA: TGTGCCAGCAGACAAGGACAGGGTGTTATTTCCTTT. The encoded protein is CASRQGQGVISF.

The V call is TRBV19, the J call TRBJ1-2; TRBD1 matches 8 bases. Germline CDR1 is LNHDA and CDR2 is SQIVND (reference sequence). Trimming cost V 6 bases and J 4 bases; bases outside gene matches: 7. There are 14 residues in the CDR3. DNA for the CDR3: TGTGCCAGTAGAAATGGGGGGACAGGCTATGGCTACACCTTC. Translated: CASRNGGTGYGYTF.

This chain's CDR3 is CASSPLGGASYEQYF. CDR3 in DNA: TGTGCCAGCAGTCCCCTAGGGGGCGCCTCCTACGAGCAGTACTTC. V and J are TRBV6-5 and TRBJ2-7, with 7 bases lining up with TRBD1. CDR1 is MNHEY, CDR2 SVGAGI, per germline. J gave up 0 bases and V 5 bases, and 7 bases lay outside the gene matches. The CDR3 runs 15 residues.

The CDR3 spells CASSLDRAGNTIYF. CDR3 in DNA: TGTGCCAGCAGCCTGGACAGGGCTGGAAACACCATATATTTT. This chain joins TRBV7-2 and TRBJ1-3, with TRBD1 identical over 8 bases. Losses at the gene ends were 5 bases for V and 2 bases for J; bases not matched to a gene: 2. CDR1 and CDR2 from the germline V gene are SGHTA and FQGNSA. This CDR3 contains 14 residues.

The chain uses TRBV11-2 and TRBJ2-2, with TRBD2 identical over 7 bases. V was clipped by 5 bases and J by 5 bases; unmatched bases: 8. The germline gives CDR1 SGHAT, CDR2 FQNNGV. The length of the CDR3 is 15 residues. CDR3 nucleotides: TGTGCCAGCAGCCGGGGGGAGTTGTTAACCGGGGAGCTGTTTTTT. It specifies CASSRGELLTGELFF.

The genes are TRBV4-1 and TRBJ2-1; tentatively, D is TRBD1 (6 bases). Germline assignment: CDR1 MGHRA and CDR2 YSYEKL. The ends were cut back, 4 bases at V and 10 bases at J, with 14 bases in the middle. There are 13 residues in the CDR3. CDR3 DNA sequence: TGCGCCAGCAGCCCAGGCCCTGACAGGGAGCAGTTCTTC. It encodes CASSPGPDREQFF.

This rearrangement joins TRBV7-9 to TRBJ2-1, with 9 bases identical to TRBD2. The CDR3 is 13 amino acids. V shed 10 bases and J 6 bases; nucleotides not matched to a gene: 7. Germline V gene sequence: CDR1 SEHNR, CDR2 FQNEAQ (reference sequence). This chain's CDR3 is CATERGVSNEQFF. CDR3 sequence (DNA): TGTGCCACGGAGCGGGGGGTCTCCAATGAGCAGTTCTTC.

The rearrangement links TRBV19 to TRBJ2-7; weak D call: TRBD1 (7 bases). V lost 6 bases and J 2 bases, leaving 17 bases between the germline ends. CDR3 length equals 15 residues. Germline assignment: CDR1 LNHDA and CDR2 SQIVND (reference sequence). Here the CDR3 DNA reads TGTGCCAGTAGCCGGGGGACCGGGACAGCCTACGAGCAGTACTTC. Amino acid sequence: CASSRGTGTAYEQYF.

The chain is built from TRBV5-1 and TRBJ1-4, with TRBD1 identical over 10 bases. V gave up 2 bases and J gave up 3 bases; unmatched junction bases: 4. Germline CDR1 and CDR2: SGHRS and YFSETQ. This CDR3 region has 16 residues. DNA of the CDR3: TGCGCCAGCAGCTTCGGGACAGGGGCGGCTAATGAAAAACTGTTTTTT. The encoded protein is CASSFGTGAANEKLFF. Filled out from reference TRBV5-1 and TRBJ1-4, the complete variable domain reads KAGVTQTPRYLIKTRGQQVTLSCSPISGHRSVSWYQQTPGQGLQFLFEYFSETQRNKGNFPGRFSGRQFSNSRSEMNVSTLELGDSALYLCASSFGTGAANEKLFFGSGTQLSVL.

The chain links TRBV14 to TRBJ2-7; 10 bases are shared with TRBD2. The CDR3 runs to 15 residues. Germline V gives CDR1 SGHDN, CDR2 FVKESK. The V and J ends lost 1 base and 2 bases, in that order; junction bases with no gene match: 2. CDR3 amino acids: CASSQGAGGPYEQYF. CDR3 bases: TGTGCCAGCAGCCAAGGAGCGGGGGGGCCCTACGAGCAGTACTTC.

This clone came up a few times. The V call is TRBV27, the J call TRBJ2-7; the match to TRBD1 covers 12 bases. In germline, CDR1 is MNHEY, CDR2 SMNVEV (reference sequence). The CDR3 is 14 residues long. V lost 5 bases and J lost 5; bases outside the gene matches: 4. This CDR3 is CASSPGTGGNEQYF. CDR3 nucleotide sequence: TGTGCCAGCAGTCCAGGGACAGGGGGCAACGAGCAGTACTTC.

A single count supports this clone. This chain joins TRBV10-3 and TRBJ2-1, with 10 bases fitting TRBD2. Trimming at V came to 2 bases and at J to 5 bases, leaving 3 bases not matched to a gene. Looked up from germline, CDR1 is ENHRY and CDR2 is SYGVKD. CDR3 length: 15 residues. The CDR3 loop is CAISELGLANNEQFF. The CDR3 DNA sequence: TGTGCCATCAGTGAGCTGGGACTAGCGAACAATGAGCAGTTCTTC.

The rearrangement uses TRBV7-9 and TRBJ1-1; tentative D call: TRBD1 (5 bases). The germline gives CDR1 SEHNR, CDR2 FQNEAQ (reference sequence). The CDR3 is made up of 14 amino acids. Trimming removed 5 bases at V and 10 bases at J, with 20 bases between. CDR3 in DNA: TGTGCCAGCAGCCCTCGATCGGGGGGGGAAGGAGCTTTCTTT. Translated: CASSPRSGGEGAFF.

The rearrangement joins TRBV7-8 to TRBJ1-1; a possible D gene is TRBD1 (6 bases). Trimming removed 3 bases from V and 8 bases from J, with 7 bases in between. Germline V CDR1 and CDR2: SGHVS, FQNEAQ. The CDR3 has 11 residues. Written as DNA, the CDR3 is TGTGCCAGCAGCTTCACAGGGGAAGCTTTCTTT. It yields the protein CASSFTGEAFF. Filled out from reference TRBV7-8 and TRBJ1-1, the complete variable domain reads GAGVSQSPRYKVAKRGQDVALRCDPISGHVSLFWYQQALGQGPEFLTYFQNEAQLDKSGLPSDRFFAERPEGSVSTLKIQRTQQEDSAVYLCASSFTGEAFFGQGTRLTVV.

The chain uses TRBV27 and TRBJ2-7, with no clear D. V shed 8 bases and J shed 0 bases, with 11 bases lying between them. The CDR3 is 13 amino acids. The germline V gene has CDR1 MNHEY and CDR2 SMNVEV (reference sequence). For the CDR3, the DNA is TGTGCCAGCGCGGCCCGGCGCTCCTACGAGCAGTACTTC. Its translation: CASAARRSYEQYF.

The V and J genes are TRBV28 and TRBJ2-7, with 7 bases fitting TRBD2. V gave up 2 bases and J gave up 2 bases; unmatched junction bases: 3. The CDR3 runs 14 residues. Germline CDR1 is MDHEN and CDR2 is SYDVKM. The CDR3 is CASSLGREPYEQYF. CDR3 DNA sequence: TGTGCCAGCAGTTTAGGGAGGGAACCCTACGAGCAGTACTTC.

CDR3 bases: TGTGCCAGCAGTCTAGCGGAGGATTCCACAGATACGCAGTATTTT. It encodes CASSLAEDSTDTQYF. The chain uses TRBV6-5 and TRBJ2-3; 7 nucleotides align to TRBD2. CDR1 is MNHEY, CDR2 SVGAGI, per germline. V lost 5 bases, J lost 2 bases, and 7 bases stayed unmatched. The CDR3 is made up of 15 amino acids.

The chain employs TRBV7-6 and TRBJ2-7; the D gene is possibly TRBD1 (6 bases). Trimming shortened V by 3 bases and J by 4 bases, and 16 bases separated the two germline ends. This CDR3 spans 15 amino acids. Germline V gene lookup returns CDR1 SGHVS and CDR2 FNYEAQ. The CDR3: CASSLAGVGIYEQYF. CDR3 DNA sequence: TGTGCCAGCAGCTTGGCAGGGGTGGGGATATACGAGCAGTACTTC.

The chain uses TRBV5-1 and TRBJ2-1; D unresolved. From germline, CDR1 is SGHRS and CDR2 YFSETQ. The CDR3 is 15 amino acids. V lost 3 bases, J lost 5 bases, and 15 bases lay in between. CDR3 sequence: CASSSSLARHNEQFF. For the CDR3, the DNA is TGCGCCAGCAGCTCGTCACTGGCTAGACACAATGAGCAGTTCTTC.

This clone was found once. The rearrangement uses TRBV7-2 and TRBJ1-1; TRBD1 is a possible D gene (5 bases). V was clipped by 1 base and J by 1 base, with 13 bases between them. The CDR3 is 16 residues long. Germline loops: CDR1 SGHTA, CDR2 FQGNSA. The CDR3 is CASSLEFHQGNTEAFF. CDR3 bases: TGTGCCAGCAGCTTAGAGTTCCATCAGGGGAACACTGAAGCTTTCTTT. Full variable domain (outside the CDR3, taken from reference TRBV7-2 and TRBJ1-1): GAGVSQSPSNKVTEKGKDVELRCDPISGHTALYWYRQSLGQGLEFLIYFQGNSAPDKSGLPSDRFSAERTGGSVSTLTIQRTQQEDSAVYLCASSLEFHQGNTEAFFGQGTRLTVV.